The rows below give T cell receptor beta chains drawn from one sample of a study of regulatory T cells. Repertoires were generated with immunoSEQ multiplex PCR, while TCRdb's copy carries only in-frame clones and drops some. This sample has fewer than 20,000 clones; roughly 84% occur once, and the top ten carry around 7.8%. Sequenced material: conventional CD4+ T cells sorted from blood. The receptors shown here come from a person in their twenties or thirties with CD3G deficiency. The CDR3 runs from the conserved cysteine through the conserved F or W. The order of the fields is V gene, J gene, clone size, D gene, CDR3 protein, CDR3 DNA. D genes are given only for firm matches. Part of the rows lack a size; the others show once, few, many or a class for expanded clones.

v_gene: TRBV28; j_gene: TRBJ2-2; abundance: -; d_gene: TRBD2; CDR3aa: CASSLHPGGNGELFF; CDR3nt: TGTGCCAGCAGTTTACATCCGGGAGGGAACGGGGAGCTGTTTTTT
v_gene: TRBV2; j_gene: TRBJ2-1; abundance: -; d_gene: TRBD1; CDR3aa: CASSPDRGLNNEQFF; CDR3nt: TGTGCCAGCAGTCCTGACAGGGGGCTTAACAATGAGCAGTTCTTC
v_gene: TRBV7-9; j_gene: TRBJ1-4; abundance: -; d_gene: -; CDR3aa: CASSLYSTGGNEKLFF; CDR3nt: TGTGCCAGCAGCTTGTACAGCACTGGTGGTAATGAAAAACTGTTTTTT
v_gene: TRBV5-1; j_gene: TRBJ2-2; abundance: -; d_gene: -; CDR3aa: CASSLGTNTGELFF; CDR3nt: TGCGCCAGCAGCTTGGGAACGAACACCGGGGAGCTGTTTTTT
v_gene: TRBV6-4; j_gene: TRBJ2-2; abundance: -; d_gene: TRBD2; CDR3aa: CASSDTSGTFTGELFF; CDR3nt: TGTGCCAGCAGTGACACTAGCGGGACCTTCACCGGGGAGCTGTTTTTT
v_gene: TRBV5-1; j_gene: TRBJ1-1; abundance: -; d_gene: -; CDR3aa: CASSPGRVRGDAFF; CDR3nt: TGCGCCAGCAGCCCAGGACGGGTAAGGGGTGATGCTTTCTTT
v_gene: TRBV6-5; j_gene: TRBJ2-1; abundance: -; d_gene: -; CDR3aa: CASRPDVSAYNEQFF; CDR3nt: TGTGCCAGTCGCCCGGACGTTTCGGCCTACAATGAGCAGTTCTTC
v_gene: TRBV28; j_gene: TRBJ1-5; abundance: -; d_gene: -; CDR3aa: CASSFGARNQPQHF; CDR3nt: TGTGCCAGCAGTTTTGGGGCGCGCAATCAGCCCCAGCATTTT
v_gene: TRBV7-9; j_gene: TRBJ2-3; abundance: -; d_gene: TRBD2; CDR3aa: CASSRLAGASQGTDTQYF; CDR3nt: TGTGCCAGCAGTCGACTAGCGGGAGCCAGCCAAGGCACAGATACGCAGTATTTT
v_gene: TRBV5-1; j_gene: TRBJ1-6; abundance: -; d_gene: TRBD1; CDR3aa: CASSPGDSNSPLHF; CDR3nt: TGCGCCAGCAGCCCGGGGGACAGTAATTCACCCCTCCACTTT
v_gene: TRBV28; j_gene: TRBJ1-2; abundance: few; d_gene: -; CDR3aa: CASTPFGSGITHGYTF; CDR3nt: TGTGCCAGCACCCCGTTCGGGTCAGGTATCACCCATGGCTACACCTTC
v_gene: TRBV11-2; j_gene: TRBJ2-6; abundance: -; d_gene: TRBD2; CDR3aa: CASSPGGARSGANVLTF; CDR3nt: TGTGCAAGCAGCCCGGGGGGTGCACGCTCTGGGGCCAACGTCCTGACTTTC
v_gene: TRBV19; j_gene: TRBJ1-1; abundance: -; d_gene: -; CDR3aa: CASSIDWRLQAFF; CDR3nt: TGTGCCAGTAGTATAGATTGGCGGTTACAGGCTTTCTTT
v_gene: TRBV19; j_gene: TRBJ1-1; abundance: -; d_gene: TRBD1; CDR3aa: CASSNRLRTGIFEEAFF; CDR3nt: TGTGCCAGTAGTAATCGCCTTAGGACAGGGATATTCGAAGAAGCTTTCTTT
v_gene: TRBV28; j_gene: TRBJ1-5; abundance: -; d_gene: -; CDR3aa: CASSFGLPYSNQPQHF; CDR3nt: TGTGCCAGCAGTTTCGGGCTCCCTTATAGCAATCAGCCCCAGCATTTT
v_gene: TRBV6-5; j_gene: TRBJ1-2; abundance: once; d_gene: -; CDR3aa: CASSQDTTSGYTF; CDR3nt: TGTGCCAGCAGTCAGGATACGACAAGCGGCTACACCTTC
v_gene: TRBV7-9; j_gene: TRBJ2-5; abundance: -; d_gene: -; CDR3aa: CASSFYGSTQYF; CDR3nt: TGTGCCAGCAGCTTCTATGGGAGCACCCAGTACTTC
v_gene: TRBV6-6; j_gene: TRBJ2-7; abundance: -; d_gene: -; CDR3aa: CASTSRASYEQYF; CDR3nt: TGTGCCAGCACCTCGAGAGCCTCCTACGAGCAGTACTTC
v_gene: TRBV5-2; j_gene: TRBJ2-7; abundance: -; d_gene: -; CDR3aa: CASSLGARGDQQYF; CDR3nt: TGTGCCAGCAGCTTAGGTGCCAGGGGTGACCAGCAGTACTTC
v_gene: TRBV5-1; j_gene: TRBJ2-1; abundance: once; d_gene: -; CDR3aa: CASSLVAGYNEQFF; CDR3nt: TGCGCCAGCAGCTTGGTAGCCGGTTACAATGAGCAGTTCTTC
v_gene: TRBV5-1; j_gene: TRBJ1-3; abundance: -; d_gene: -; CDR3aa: CASSLGSGAGNTIYF; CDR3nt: TGCGCCAGCAGCTTGGGATCGGGGGCTGGAAACACCATATATTTT
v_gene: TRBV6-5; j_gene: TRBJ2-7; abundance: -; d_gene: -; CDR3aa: CASSRGPYYEQYF; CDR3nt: TGTGCCAGCAGTCGTGGGCCGTACTACGAGCAGTACTTC
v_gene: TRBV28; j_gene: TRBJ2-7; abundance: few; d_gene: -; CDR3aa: CASSFGRGSSYEQYF; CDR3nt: TGTGCCAGCAGTTTCGGTAGGGGGTCCTCCTACGAGCAGTACTTC
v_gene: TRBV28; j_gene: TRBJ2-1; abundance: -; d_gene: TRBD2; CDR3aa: CASSLIRGGGYNEQFF; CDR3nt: TGTGCCAGCAGTTTAATCCGCGGGGGGGGCTACAATGAGCAGTTCTTC
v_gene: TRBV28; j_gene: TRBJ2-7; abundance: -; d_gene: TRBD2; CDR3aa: CASSPSGRGDYEQYF; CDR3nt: TGTGCCAGCAGTCCCTCAGGGCGGGGGGACTACGAGCAGTACTTC
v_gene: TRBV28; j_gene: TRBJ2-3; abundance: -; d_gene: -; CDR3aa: CASSSSGAYTDTQYF; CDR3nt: TGTGCCAGCAGTTCATCAGGGGCCTACACAGATACGCAGTATTTT
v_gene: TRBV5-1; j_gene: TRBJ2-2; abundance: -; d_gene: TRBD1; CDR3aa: CASSEQGTGELFF; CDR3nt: TGCGCCAGCTCCGAACAGGGGACCGGGGAGCTGTTTTTT
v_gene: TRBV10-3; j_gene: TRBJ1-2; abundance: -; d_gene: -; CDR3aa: CARRQGPNYGYTF; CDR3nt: TGTGCCAGGCGGCAGGGGCCTAACTATGGCTACACCTTC
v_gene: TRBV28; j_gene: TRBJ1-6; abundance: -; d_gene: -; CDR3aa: CASSPLGTDTYNSPLHF; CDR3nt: TGTGCCAGCAGTCCCCTCGGGACTGATACCTATAATTCACCCCTCCACTTT
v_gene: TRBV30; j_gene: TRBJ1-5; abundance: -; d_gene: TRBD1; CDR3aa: CAWSFSRGLGQPQHF; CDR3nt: TGTGCCTGGAGTTTTTCAAGGGGGCTCGGTCAGCCCCAGCATTTT
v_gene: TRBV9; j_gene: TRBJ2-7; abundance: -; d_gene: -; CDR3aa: CASSSETAYEQYF; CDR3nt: TGTGCCAGCAGCTCCGAGACTGCCTACGAGCAGTACTTC
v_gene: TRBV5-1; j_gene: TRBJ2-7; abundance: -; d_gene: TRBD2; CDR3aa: CASSYSGGPYSYEQYF; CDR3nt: TGCGCCAGCAGCTACAGCGGGGGGCCTTACTCCTACGAGCAGTACTTC
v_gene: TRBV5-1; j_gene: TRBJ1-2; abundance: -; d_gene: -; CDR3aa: CASSLEGGGYTF; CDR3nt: TGCGCCAGCAGCTTGGAAGGGGGTGGCTACACCTTC
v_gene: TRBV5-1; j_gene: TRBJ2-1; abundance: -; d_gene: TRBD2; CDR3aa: CASSLSAGGRNEQFF; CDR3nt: TGCGCCAGCAGCTTGTCGGCGGGGGGGCGGAATGAGCAGTTCTTC
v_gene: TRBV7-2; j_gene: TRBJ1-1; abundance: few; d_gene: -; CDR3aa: CASSLVWKGNTEAFF; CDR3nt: TGTGCCAGCAGCTTAGTGTGGAAGGGGAACACTGAAGCTTTCTTT
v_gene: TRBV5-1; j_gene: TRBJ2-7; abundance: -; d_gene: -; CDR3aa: CASSLAGMEEQYF; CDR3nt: TGCGCCAGCAGCTTGGCAGGGATGGAGGAGCAGTACTTC
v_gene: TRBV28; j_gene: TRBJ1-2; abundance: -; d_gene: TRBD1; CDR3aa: CASSPLTGTGGWRVGYTF; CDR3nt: TGTGCCAGCAGCCCACTGACCGGGACAGGGGGCTGGAGAGTTGGCTACACCTTC
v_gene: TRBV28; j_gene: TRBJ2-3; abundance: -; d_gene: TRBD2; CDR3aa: CASSPGGSTDTQYF; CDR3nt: TGTGCCAGCAGTCCCGGGGGGAGCACAGATACGCAGTATTTT
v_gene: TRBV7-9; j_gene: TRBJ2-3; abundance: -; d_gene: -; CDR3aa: CASSQGSADTQYF; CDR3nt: TGTGCCAGCAGCCAAGGCTCGGCAGATACGCAGTATTTT
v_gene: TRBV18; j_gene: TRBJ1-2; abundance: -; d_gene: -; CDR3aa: CASSPSSNYGYTF; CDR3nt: TGTGCCAGCTCACCTTCTTCTAACTATGGCTACACCTTC
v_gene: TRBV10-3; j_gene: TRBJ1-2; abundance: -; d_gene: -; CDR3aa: CAIARDRRNYGYTF; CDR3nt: TGTGCCATCGCCCGGGACCGACGTAACTATGGCTACACCTTC
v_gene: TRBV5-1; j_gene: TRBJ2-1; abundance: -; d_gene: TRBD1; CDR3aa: CASSLGQAQRGNEQFF; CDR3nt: TGCGCCAGCAGCCTCGGACAGGCCCAACGGGGCAATGAGCAGTTCTTC
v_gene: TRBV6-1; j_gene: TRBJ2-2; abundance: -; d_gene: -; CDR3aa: CASSEGLTYGGELFF; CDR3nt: TGTGCCAGCAGTGAAGGCTTGACCTACGGAGGGGAGCTGTTTTTT
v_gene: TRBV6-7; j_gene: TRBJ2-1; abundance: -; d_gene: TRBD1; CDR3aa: CASSYSKKLDRVCNEQFF; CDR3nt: TGTGCCAGCAGTTACTCGAAAAAATTGGACAGGGTGTGCAATGAGCAGTTCTTC
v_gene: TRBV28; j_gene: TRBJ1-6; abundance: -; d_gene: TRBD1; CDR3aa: CAISRTGNSPLHF; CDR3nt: TGTGCCATTTCCAGGACAGGAAATTCACCCCTCCACTTT
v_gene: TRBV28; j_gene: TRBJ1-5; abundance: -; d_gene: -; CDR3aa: CASSSLHRDNQPQHF; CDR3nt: TGTGCCAGCAGTTCCCTCCACAGGGACAATCAGCCCCAGCATTTT
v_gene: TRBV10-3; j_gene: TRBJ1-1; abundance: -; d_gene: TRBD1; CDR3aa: CATSQGALDTEAFF; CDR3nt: TGTGCCACGTCACAGGGGGCTCTTGACACTGAAGCTTTCTTT
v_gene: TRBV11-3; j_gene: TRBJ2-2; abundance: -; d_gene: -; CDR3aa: CASSLLGGNTGELFF; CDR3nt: TGTGCCAGCAGCTTATTAGGGGGGAACACCGGGGAGCTGTTTTTT
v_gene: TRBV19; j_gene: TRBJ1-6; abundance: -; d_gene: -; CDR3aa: CASSRAAGLSPLHF; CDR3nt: TGTGCCAGCAGCCGGGCGGCGGGCCTTTCACCCCTCCACTTT
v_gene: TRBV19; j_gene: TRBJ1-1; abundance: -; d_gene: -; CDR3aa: CASSMAGYTEAFF; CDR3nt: TGTGCCAGTAGTATGGCAGGATACACTGAAGCTTTCTTT
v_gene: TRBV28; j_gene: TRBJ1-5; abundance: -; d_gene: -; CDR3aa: CASSFWGRPNQPQHF; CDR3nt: TGTGCCAGCAGTTTCTGGGGCCGGCCAAATCAGCCCCAGCATTTT
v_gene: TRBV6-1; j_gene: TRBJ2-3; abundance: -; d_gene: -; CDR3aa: CASSAYPTSRSRPPDTQYF; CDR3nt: TGTGCCAGCAGTGCGTATCCTACCTCAAGGAGCCGCCCCCCAGATACGCAGTATTTT